The T cell receptor beta chain described here comes from a study of cytomegalovirus exposure and HLA in healthy donors. The study's findings and limits: Altogether, more than 150 TCR beta chains were recorded as cytomegalovirus-associated.

CDR1 is SGHTA, CDR2 FQGNSA, per germline. Trimming removed 3 bases from V and 4 bases from J; junction bases left unmatched: 5. The CDR3 has 14 amino acids. To note about this clone: Its target is not known.

Sequenced by immunoSEQ multiplex PCR; TCRdb stores in-frame clones only, minus some. The data show 95,000 to 150,000 clones, roughly 90% seen once. The sample was PBMCs. The receptor's source is a woman aged 18-29 years in good health and CMV-seropositive. The genes are TRBV7-2 and TRBJ2-5, with 7 nucleotides matching TRBD1. This chain's CDR3 is CASSLTGRGETQYF. The CDR3 DNA is TGTGCCAGCAGCTTGACAGGGAGAGGAGAGACCCAGTACTTC.